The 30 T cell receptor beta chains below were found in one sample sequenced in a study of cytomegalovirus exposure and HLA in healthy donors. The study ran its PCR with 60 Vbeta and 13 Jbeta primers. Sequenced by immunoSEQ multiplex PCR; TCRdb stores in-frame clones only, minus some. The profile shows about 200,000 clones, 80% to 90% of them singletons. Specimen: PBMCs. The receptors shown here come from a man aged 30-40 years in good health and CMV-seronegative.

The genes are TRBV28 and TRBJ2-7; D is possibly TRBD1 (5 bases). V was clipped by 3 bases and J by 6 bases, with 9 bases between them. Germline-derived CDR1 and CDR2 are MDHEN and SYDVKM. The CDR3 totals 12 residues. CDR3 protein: CASSLGLFEQYF. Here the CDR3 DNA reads TGTGCCAGCAGTTTGGGGCTTTTCGAGCAGTACTTC.

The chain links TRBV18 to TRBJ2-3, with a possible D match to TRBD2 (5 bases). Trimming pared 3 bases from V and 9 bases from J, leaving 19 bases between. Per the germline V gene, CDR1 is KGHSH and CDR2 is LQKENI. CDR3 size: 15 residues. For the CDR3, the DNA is TGTGCCAGCTCACCCCGGCAGGAGGCTGTAGGCACGCAGTATTTT. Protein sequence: CASSPRQEAVGTQYF. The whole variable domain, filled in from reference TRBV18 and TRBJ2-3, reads NAGVMQNPRHLVRRRGQEARLRCSPMKGHSHVYWYRQLPEEGLKFMVYLQKENIIDESGMPKERFSAEFPKEGPSILRIQQVVRGDSAAYFCASSPRQEAVGTQYFGPGTRLTVL.

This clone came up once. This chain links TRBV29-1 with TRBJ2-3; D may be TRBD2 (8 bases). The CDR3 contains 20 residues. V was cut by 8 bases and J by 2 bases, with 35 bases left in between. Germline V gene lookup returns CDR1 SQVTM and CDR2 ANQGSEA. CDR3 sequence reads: CSFMSGGTAENAGPTDTQYF. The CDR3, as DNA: TGCAGCTTCATGTCGGGAGGGACAGCCGAAAACGCCGGCCCCACAGATACGCAGTATTTT.

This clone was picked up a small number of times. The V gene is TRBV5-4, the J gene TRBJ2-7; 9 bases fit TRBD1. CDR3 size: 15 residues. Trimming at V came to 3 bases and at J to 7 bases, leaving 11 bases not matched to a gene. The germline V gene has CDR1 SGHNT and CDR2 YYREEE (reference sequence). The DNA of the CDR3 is TGTGCCAGCAGCTCCTCCGGGACAGGGACCAGGGAGCAGTACTTC. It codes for CASSSSGTGTREQYF.

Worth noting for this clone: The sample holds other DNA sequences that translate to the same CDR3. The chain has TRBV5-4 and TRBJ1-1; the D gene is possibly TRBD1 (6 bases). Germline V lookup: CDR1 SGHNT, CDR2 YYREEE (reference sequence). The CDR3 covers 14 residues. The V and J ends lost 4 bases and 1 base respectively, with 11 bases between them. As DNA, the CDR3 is TGTGCCAGCAGCCCCGACAGGCCGAACACTGAAGCTTTCTTT. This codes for CASSPDRPNTEAFF.

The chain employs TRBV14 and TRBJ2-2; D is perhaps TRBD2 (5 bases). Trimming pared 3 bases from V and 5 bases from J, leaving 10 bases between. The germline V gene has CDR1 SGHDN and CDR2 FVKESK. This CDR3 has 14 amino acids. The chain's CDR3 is CASSQRARTGELFF. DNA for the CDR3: TGTGCCAGCAGCCAGCGGGCCCGGACCGGGGAGCTGTTTTTT.

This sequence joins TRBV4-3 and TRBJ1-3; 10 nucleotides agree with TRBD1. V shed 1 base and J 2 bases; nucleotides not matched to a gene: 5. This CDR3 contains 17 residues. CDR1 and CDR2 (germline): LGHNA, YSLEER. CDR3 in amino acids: CASSQGRQGAAGNTIYF. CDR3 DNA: TGCGCCAGCAGCCAAGGGAGACAGGGGGCCGCTGGAAACACCATATATTTT.

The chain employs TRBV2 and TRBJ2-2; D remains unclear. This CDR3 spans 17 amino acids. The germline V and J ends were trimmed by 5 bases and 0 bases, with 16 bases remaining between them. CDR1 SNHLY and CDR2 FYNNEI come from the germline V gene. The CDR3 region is CASSFSRKFANTGELFF. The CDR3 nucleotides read TGTGCCAGCAGTTTTAGCCGGAAGTTCGCGAACACCGGGGAGCTGTTTTTT.

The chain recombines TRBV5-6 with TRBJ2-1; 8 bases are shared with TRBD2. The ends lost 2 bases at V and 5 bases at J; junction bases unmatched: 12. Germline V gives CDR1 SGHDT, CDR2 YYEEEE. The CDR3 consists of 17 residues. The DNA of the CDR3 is TGTGCCAGCAGCTTCTCGACTAGCGACGCGAACAACAATGAGCAGTTCTTC. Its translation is CASSFSTSDANNNEQFF.

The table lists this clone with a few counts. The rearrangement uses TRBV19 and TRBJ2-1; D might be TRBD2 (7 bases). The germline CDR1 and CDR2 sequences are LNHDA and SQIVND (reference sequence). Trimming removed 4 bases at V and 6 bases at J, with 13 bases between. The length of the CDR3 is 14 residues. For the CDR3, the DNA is TGTGCCAGTAGTAAGGGGGGGCTACCCAATGAGCAGTTCTTC. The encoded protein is CASSKGGLPNEQFF.

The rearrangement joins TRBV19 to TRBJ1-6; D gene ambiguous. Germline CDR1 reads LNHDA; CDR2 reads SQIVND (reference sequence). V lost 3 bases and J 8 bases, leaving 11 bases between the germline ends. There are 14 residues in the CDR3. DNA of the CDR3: TGTGCCAGTAGTATCGCCGGAGTGGATTCACCCCTCCACTTT. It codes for CASSIAGVDSPLHF. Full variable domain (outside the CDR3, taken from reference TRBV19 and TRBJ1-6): DGGITQSPKYLFRKEGQNVTLSCEQNLNHDAMYWYRQDPGQGLRLIYYSQIVNDFQKGDIAEGYSVSREKKESFPLTVTSAQKNPTAFYLCASSIAGVDSPLHFGNGTRLTVT.

For the CDR3, the DNA is TGTGCCAGCAGTCTAGGACTAGCGGGAGGCGAGCAGTACTTC. It is translated as CASSLGLAGGEQYF. This chain links TRBV2 with TRBJ2-7; 14 positions match TRBD2. Unmatched junction bases numbered 3, after V lost 5 bases and J lost 6 bases. The CDR3 is made up of 14 amino acids. Germline V gives CDR1 SNHLY, CDR2 FYNNEI.

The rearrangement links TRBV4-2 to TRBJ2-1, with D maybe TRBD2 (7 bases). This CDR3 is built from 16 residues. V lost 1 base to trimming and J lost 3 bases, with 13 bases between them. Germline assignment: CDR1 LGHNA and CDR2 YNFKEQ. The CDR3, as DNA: TGTGCCAGCAGCCAAGGGGGGGGCTTTAACTACAATGAGCAGTTCTTC. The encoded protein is CASSQGGGFNYNEQFF.

In DNA, the CDR3 is TGTGCCAGCTCACCTCAGGGTTTCAGGGGCACAGATACGCAGTATTTT. Translating gives CASSPQGFRGTDTQYF. The chain combines TRBV18 with TRBJ2-3; D is possibly TRBD1 (5 bases). The CDR3 runs to 16 residues. V lost 3 bases, J lost 1 base, and 14 bases lay in between. CDR1 and CDR2 from the germline V gene are KGHSH and LQKENI.

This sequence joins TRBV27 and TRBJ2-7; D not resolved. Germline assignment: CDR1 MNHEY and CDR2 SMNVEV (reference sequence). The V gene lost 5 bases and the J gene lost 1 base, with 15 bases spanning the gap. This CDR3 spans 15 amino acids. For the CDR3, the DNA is TGTGCCAGCAGTCACACCGCCGACGGGTCCTACGAGCAGTACTTC. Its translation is CASSHTADGSYEQYF.

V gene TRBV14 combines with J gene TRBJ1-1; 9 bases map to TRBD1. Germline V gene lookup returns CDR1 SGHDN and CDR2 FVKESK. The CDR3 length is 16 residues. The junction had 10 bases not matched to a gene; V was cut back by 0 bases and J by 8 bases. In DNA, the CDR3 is TGTGCCAGCAGCCAAGATGCTCTCAGGACAGGGGAAGAAGCTTTCTTT. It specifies CASSQDALRTGEEAFF.

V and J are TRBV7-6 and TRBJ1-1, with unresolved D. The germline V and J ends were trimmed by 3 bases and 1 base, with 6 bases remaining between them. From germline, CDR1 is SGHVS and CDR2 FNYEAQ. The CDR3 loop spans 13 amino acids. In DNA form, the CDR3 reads TGTGCCAGCAGCTTGCGGCCGAACACTGAAGCTTTCTTT. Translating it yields CASSLRPNTEAFF.

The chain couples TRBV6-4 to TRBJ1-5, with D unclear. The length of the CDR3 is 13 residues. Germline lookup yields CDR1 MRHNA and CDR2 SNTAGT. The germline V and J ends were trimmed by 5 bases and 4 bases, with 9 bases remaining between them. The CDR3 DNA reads TGTGCCAGCAGTACAACAGAAAATCAGCCCCAGCATTTT. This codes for CASSTTENQPQHF.

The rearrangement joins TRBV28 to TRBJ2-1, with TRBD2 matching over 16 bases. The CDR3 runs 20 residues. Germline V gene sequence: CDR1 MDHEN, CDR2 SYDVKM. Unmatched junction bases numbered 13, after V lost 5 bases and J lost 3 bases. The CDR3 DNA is TGTGCCAGCAGTCCGTCATCGGGACTAGCGGGGGGGATCGTCTACAATGAGCAGTTCTTC. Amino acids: CASSPSSGLAGGIVYNEQFF. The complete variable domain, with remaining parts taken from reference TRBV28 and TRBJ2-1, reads DVKVTQSSRYLVKRTGEKVFLECVQDMDHENMFWYRQDPGLGLRLIYFSYDVKMKEKGDIPEGYSVSREKKERFSLILESASTNQTSMYLCASSPSSGLAGGIVYNEQFFGPGTRLTVL.

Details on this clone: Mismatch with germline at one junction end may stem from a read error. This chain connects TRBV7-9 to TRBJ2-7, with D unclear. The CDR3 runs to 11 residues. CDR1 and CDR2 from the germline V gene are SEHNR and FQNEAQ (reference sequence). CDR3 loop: CSSSFSYEQYF. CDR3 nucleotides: TGTTCCAGCAGCTTTTCTTACGAGCAGTACTTC.

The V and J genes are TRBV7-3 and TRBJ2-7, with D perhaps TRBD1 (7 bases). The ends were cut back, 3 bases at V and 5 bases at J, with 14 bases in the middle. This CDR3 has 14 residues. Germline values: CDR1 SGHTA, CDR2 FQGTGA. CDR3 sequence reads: CASSFGGGLDEQYF. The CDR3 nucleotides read TGTGCCAGCAGCTTTGGAGGGGGCCTCGACGAGCAGTACTTC.

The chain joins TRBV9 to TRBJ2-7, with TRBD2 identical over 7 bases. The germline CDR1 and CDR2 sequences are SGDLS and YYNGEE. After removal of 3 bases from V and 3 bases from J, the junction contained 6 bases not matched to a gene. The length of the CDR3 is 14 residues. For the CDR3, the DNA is TGTGCCAGCAGCGCGAGCGGGGCCTACTACGAGCAGTACTTC. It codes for CASSASGAYYEQYF.

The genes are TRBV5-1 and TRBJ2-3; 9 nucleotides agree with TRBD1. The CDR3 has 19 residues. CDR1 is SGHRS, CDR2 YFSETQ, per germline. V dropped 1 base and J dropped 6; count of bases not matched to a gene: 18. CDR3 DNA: TGCGCCAGCAGCTTGTCGAATTCCTCCTACAGGGGGCGGATCGATACGCAGTATTTT. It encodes CASSLSNSSYRGRIDTQYF.

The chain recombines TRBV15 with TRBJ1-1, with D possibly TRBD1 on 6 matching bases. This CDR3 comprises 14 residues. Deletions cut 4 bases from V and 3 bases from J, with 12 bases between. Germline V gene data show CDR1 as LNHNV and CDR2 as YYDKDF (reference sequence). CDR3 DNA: TGTGCCACCAGCAAGCGGGGGCGTGACACTGAAGCTTTCTTT. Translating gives CATSKRGRDTEAFF.

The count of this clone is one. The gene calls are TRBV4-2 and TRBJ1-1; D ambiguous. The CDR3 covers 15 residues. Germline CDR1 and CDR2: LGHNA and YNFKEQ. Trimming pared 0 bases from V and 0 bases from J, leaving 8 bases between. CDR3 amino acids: CASSQEEALNTEAFF. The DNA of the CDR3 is TGTGCCAGCAGCCAAGAGGAGGCACTGAACACTGAAGCTTTCTTT.

CDR3 DNA sequence: TGTGCCAGCAGTTGGGCTTTTAGCAATCAGCCCCAGCATTTT. It encodes CASSWAFSNQPQHF. The chain combines TRBV28 with TRBJ1-5; D ambiguous. Trimming took off 4 bases at V and 0 bases at J, with 7 bases between the two ends. Looked up from germline, CDR1 is MDHEN and CDR2 is SYDVKM. The CDR3 is made up of 14 amino acids.

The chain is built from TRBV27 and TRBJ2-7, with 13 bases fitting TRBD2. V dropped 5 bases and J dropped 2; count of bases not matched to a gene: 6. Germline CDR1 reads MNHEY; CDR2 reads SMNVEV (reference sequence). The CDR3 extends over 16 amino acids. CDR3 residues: CASSPLTSGGPYEQYF. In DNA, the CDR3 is TGTGCCAGCAGTCCGCTGACTAGCGGGGGGCCCTACGAGCAGTACTTC.

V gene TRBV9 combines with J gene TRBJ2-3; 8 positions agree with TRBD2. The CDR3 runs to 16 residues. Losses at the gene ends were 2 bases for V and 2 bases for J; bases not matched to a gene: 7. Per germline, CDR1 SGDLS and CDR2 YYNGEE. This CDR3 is CASSVAGGPPTDTQYF. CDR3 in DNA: TGTGCCAGCAGCGTCGCGGGGGGCCCCCCCACAGATACGCAGTATTTT. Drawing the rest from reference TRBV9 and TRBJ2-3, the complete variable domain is DSGVTQTPKHLITATGQRVTLRCSPRSGDLSVYWYQQSLDQGLQFLIQYYNGEERAKGNILERFSAQQFPDLHSELNLSSLELGDSALYFCASSVAGGPPTDTQYFGPGTRLTVL.

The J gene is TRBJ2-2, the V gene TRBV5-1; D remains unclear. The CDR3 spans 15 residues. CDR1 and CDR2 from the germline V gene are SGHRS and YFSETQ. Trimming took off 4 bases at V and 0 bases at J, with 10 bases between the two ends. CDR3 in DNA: TGCGCCAGCAGCCCAGTTTCCGCGAACACCGGGGAGCTGTTTTTT. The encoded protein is CASSPVSANTGELFF.

The chain's CDR3 is CASSELGGAGGYTF. The CDR3, as DNA: TGTGCCAGCAGTGAACTTGGGGGCGCGGGTGGCTACACCTTC. The rearrangement links TRBV6-1 to TRBJ1-2; weak D call: TRBD1 (6 bases). The CDR3 extends over 14 amino acids. The germline V gene has CDR1 MNHNS and CDR2 SASEGT. V lost 2 bases, J lost 7 bases, and 14 bases lay in between.